This T cell receptor (beta chain) appears in the sequencing data of a study of beta chain features in type 1 diabetes. Study summary: Investigators examined nearly 110,000,000 sorted cells across all samples.

Study findings and constraints: Shorter templates might be favored by PCR, and equally so in patients and in controls.

Sorted populations were all over 98% pure. Reverse transcription of all isolated RNA meant that expressed TCRB transcripts were sequenced. TCRdb's table, derived via immunoSEQ multiplex PCR, lists solely in-frame clones and lacks some. The sample includes under 250,000 clones, about a tenth seen only once; the top ten take roughly 1.3%. This CDR3 is built from 13 residues. The V end was cut by 4 bases, the J end by 4 bases, with 9 bases between. Germline-derived CDR1 and CDR2 are SGHDN and FVKESK. Note on this clone: The antigen is not known.

This chain links TRBV14 with TRBJ2-3, with unresolved D. The sample consisted of central memory CD4+ T cells from blood. The TCR comes from a man between 18 and 35 years old in good health. CDR3 DNA sequence: TGTGCCAGCAGCCCTCGTTTTGCAGATACGCAGTATTTT. Encoded protein: CASSPRFADTQYF.